This T cell receptor beta chain was captured in a study of blood T cell repertoires in COVID-19. About the study: Researchers got acute and convalescent COVID-19 samples from the United States, Italy and Spain. From T cells, B-cell-depleted T cells, or PBMCs came the material, which was cDNA or gDNA.

CDR3 length: 17 amino acids. Trimming at V came to 1 base and at J to 7 bases, leaving 13 bases not matched to a gene. Per germline, CDR1 MGHRA and CDR2 YSYEKL. Authors' processing steps: How many nucleated cells were present was estimated from reference gene primer amplification. Profiled with immunoSEQ multiplex PCR; TCRdb holds only in-frame clones, not every one. D and trimming were read from the DNA, whereas the V and J calls and clone size are those reported in that table. The profile covers about 140,000 clones, with roughly 80% appearing a single time and less than 5% taken by the ten largest.

Sequenced: peripheral blood. The chain is built from TRBV4-1 and TRBJ1-3; 7 bases are a match to TRBD1. The clonotype comes from an elderly woman with acute or convalescent COVID-19. CDR3 amino acids: CASSQGPGTANLNTIYF. The CDR3 DNA sequence: TGCGCCAGCAGCCAAGGACCCGGGACAGCGAACTTGAACACCATATATTTT.